The clone carrying this T cell receptor (beta chain) was counted once. Enrolled during active infection, Seattle patients were then followed longitudinally. The entry originates in a study of blood T cell repertoires in COVID-19. Turning to the study itself: Samples of COVID-19 (acute and convalescent) were obtained from the United States, Italy and Spain. In each case, the material was cDNA or gDNA derived from T cells, B-cell-depleted T cells, or PBMCs.

V gave up 5 bases and J gave up 9 bases; unmatched junction bases: 11. This CDR3 region has 15 residues. Germline V lookup: CDR1 SGHDT, CDR2 YYEEEE. Original data processing: Reference gene primers were amplified, and this amplification served to estimate nucleated cell counts. The method was immunoSEQ multiplex PCR; TCRdb's version includes in-frame clones alone and lacks a portion of them. V, J and clone size are taken as reported in that table, and D and trimming were inferred from the DNA itself. The sample carries some 200,000 clones, roughly 80% recorded once. Specimen: peripheral blood. The receptor's source is a woman aged 80 or older with COVID-19, enrolled during active disease. This rearrangement joins TRBV5-6 to TRBJ1-5, with TRBD1 matching 10 bases. In nucleotides, the CDR3 is TGTGCCAGCAGTTTGCAGGGGACAGGGGAAGGGCCCCAGCATTTT. It is translated as CASSLQGTGEGPQHF.